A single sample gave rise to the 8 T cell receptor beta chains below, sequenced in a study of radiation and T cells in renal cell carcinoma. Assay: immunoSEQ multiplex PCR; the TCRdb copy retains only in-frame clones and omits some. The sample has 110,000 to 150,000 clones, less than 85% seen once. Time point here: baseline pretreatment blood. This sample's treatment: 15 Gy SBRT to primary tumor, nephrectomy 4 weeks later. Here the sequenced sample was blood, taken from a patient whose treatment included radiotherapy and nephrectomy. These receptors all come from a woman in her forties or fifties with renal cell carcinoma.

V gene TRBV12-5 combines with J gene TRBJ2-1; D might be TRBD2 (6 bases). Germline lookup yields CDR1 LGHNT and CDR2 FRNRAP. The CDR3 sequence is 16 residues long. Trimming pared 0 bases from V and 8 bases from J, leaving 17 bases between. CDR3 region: CASGLVLGTLIDEQFF. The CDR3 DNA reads TGTGCTAGTGGTTTGGTATTGGGGACTTTAATCGATGAGCAGTTCTTC. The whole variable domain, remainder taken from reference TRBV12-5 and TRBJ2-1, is DARVTQTPRHKVTEMGQEVTMRCQPILGHNTVFWYRQTMMQGLELLAYFRNRAPLDDSGMPKDRFSAEMPDATLATLKIQPSEPRDSAVYFCASGLVLGTLIDEQFFGPGTRLTVL.

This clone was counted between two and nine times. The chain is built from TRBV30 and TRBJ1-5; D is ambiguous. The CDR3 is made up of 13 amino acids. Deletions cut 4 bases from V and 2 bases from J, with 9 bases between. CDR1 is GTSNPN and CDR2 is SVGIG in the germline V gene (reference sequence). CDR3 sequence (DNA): TGTGCCTGGACAGCTCACGGCAATCAGCCCCAGCATTTT. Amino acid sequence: CAWTAHGNQPQHF.

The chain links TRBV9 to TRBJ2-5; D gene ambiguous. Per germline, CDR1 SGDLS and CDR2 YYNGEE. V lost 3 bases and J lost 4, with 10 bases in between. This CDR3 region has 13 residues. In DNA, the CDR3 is TGTGCCAGCAGCGCCTCTAACGGAGAGACCCAGTACTTC. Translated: CASSASNGETQYF.

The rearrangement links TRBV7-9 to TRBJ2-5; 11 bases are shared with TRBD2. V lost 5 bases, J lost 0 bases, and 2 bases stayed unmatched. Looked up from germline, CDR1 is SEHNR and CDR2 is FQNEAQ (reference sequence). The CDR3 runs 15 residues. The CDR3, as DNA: TGTGCCAGCAGCCAACTAGCGGGGGACCAAGAGACCCAGTACTTC. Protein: CASSQLAGDQETQYF. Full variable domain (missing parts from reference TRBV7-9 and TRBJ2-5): DTGVSQNPRHKITKRGQNVTFRCDPISEHNRLYWYRQTLGQGPEFLTYFQNEAQLEKSRLLSDRFSAERPKGSFSTLEIQRTEQGDSAMYLCASSQLAGDQETQYFGPGTRLLVL.

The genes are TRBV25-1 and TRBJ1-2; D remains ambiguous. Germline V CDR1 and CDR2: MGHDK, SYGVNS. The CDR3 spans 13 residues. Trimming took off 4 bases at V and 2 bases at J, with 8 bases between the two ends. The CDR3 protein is CASSGRQNYGYTF. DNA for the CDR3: TGTGCCAGCAGTGGGCGTCAGAACTATGGCTACACCTTC.

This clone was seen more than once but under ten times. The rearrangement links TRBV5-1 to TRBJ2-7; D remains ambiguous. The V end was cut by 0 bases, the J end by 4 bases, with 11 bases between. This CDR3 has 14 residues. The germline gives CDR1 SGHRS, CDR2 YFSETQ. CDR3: CASSLVGQEYEQYF. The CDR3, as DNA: TGCGCCAGCAGCTTGGTCGGGCAGGAATACGAGCAGTACTTC.

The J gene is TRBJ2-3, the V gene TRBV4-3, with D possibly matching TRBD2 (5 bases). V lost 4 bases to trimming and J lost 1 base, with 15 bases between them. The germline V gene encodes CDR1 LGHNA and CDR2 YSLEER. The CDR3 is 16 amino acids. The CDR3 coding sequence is TGCGCCAGCAGCCCGGCTCTTTCGCGGGGCACAGATACGCAGTATTTT. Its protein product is CASSPALSRGTDTQYF.

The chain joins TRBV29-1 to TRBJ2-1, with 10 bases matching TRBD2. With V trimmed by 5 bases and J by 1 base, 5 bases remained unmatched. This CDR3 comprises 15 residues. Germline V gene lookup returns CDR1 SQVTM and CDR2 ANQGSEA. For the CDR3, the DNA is TGCAGCGTTACCGGACTAGCGGCATCCTACAATGAGCAGTTCTTC. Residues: CSVTGLAASYNEQFF.